A single sample gave rise to the 10 T cell receptor beta chains below, sequenced in a study of cytomegalovirus exposure and HLA in healthy donors. In the PCR, 60 Vbeta and 13 Jbeta primers were used. Only in-frame clones appear in the TCRdb table, and some are missing; sequencing was by immunoSEQ multiplex PCR. The table lists about 160,000 clones, approximately 84% of them singletons. The source material was PBMCs. These receptors originate from a man over 45 in good health and CMV-seropositive.

This clone was detected a few times. The genes are TRBV5-4 and TRBJ2-7; 9 nucleotides align to TRBD1. Germline V gene sequence: CDR1 SGHNT, CDR2 YYREEE (reference sequence). Unmatched junction bases numbered 12, after V lost 4 bases and J lost 4 bases. The CDR3 extends over 16 amino acids. This chain's CDR3 is CASSRMTGTGYYEQYF. The CDR3 region has the DNA TGTGCCAGCAGCCGTATGACTGGGACAGGGTATTACGAGCAGTACTTC.

There are a few counts of this clone. V usage is TRBV5-1 and J usage is TRBJ1-1; no clear D. Trimming stripped 0 bases from V and 3 bases from J, with 12 bases between. This CDR3 is 15 amino acids long. Germline V gives CDR1 SGHRS, CDR2 YFSETQ. DNA for the CDR3: TGCGCCAGCAGCTTGGCCCCAGGAGGAGACACTGAAGCTTTCTTT. Protein sequence: CASSLAPGGDTEAFF.

This rearrangement joins TRBV5-1 to TRBJ1-6, with D perhaps TRBD1 (5 bases). Germline V gives CDR1 SGHRS, CDR2 YFSETQ. V gave up 0 bases and J gave up 0 bases, with 13 bases separating them. The CDR3 contains 18 residues. This CDR3 is CASSLVGGASSYNSPLHF. CDR3 nucleotides: TGCGCCAGCAGCTTGGTTGGAGGGGCAAGCTCCTATAATTCACCCCTCCACTTT.

Concerning this clone: Its ends do not fully match the called genes, so a read error is possible. Other nucleotide sequences in the sample specify the same CDR3. This CDR3 reads CASRPSSYEQYF. In DNA form, the CDR3 reads TGCGCCAGCAGGCCTAGCTCCTACGAGCAGTACTTC. This sequence joins TRBV6-6 and TRBJ2-7, with no clear D. The CDR3 extends over 12 amino acids. The germline gives CDR1 MNHNY, CDR2 SVGAGI (reference sequence).

This clone was found once. The V and J genes are TRBV5-1 and TRBJ2-5, with a possible D match to TRBD1 (6 bases). Germline CDR1 is SGHRS and CDR2 is YFSETQ. The CDR3 runs to 16 residues. The germline V and J ends were trimmed by 0 bases and 4 bases, with 16 bases remaining between them. CDR3 in amino acids: CASSLEAGALGETQYF. The DNA of the CDR3 is TGCGCCAGCAGCTTGGAGGCAGGGGCCCTAGGAGAGACCCAGTACTTC.

The chain recombines TRBV28 with TRBJ1-5; the match to TRBD1 covers 10 bases. V lost 0 bases, J lost 0 bases, and 11 bases stayed unmatched. Germline lookup yields CDR1 MDHEN and CDR2 SYDVKM. The CDR3 spans 20 residues. In nucleotides, the CDR3 is TGTGCCAGCAGTTTATGGTTGGGGACAGGGGCCCCCTATAGCAATCAGCCCCAGCATTTT. It encodes CASSLWLGTGAPYSNQPQHF.

In this sample, this clone turned up once. The chain joins TRBV6-5 to TRBJ2-3; 12 bases align to TRBD2. This CDR3 has 16 residues. The trim removed 2 bases at V and 4 bases at J, leaving 4 bases unmatched. Germline V CDR1 and CDR2: MNHEY, SVGAGI. The CDR3 coding sequence is TGTGCCAGCAGTTACAGCCTAGCGGGGGGGCCAGATACGCAGTATTTT. Its translation is CASSYSLAGGPDTQYF.

This chain connects TRBV5-1 to TRBJ2-3; 13 nucleotides align to TRBD2. Germline V gives CDR1 SGHRS, CDR2 YFSETQ. CDR3 length: 17 amino acids. Trimming cost V 4 bases and J 3 bases; bases outside gene matches: 8. The CDR3 sequence: CASSPGTSGTSTDTQYF. In DNA, the CDR3 is TGCGCCAGCAGCCCGGGGACTAGCGGGACATCAACAGATACGCAGTATTTT.

V is TRBV14 and J is TRBJ1-5; D is possibly TRBD1 (5 bases). Germline V gene sequence: CDR1 SGHDN, CDR2 FVKESK. V shed 2 bases and J shed 0 bases, with 17 bases lying between them. This CDR3 is 18 amino acids long. The CDR3, as DNA: TGTGCCAGCAGCCAAAGGGGCAGAGTACCTTATAGCAATCAGCCCCAGCATTTT. This translates into CASSQRGRVPYSNQPQHF. Together with reference TRBV14 and TRBJ1-5, the CDR3 gives the full variable domain: EAGVTQFPSHSVIEKGQTVTLRCDPISGHDNLYWYRRVMGKEIKFLLHFVKESKQDESGMPNNRFLAERTGGTYSTLKVQPAELEDSGVYFCASSQRGRVPYSNQPQHFGDGTRLSIL.

The V and J genes are TRBV7-6 and TRBJ2-2; 8 bases are a match to TRBD2. Germline V gene sequence: CDR1 SGHVS, CDR2 FNYEAQ. V lost 5 bases to trimming and J lost 5 bases; unmatched junction nucleotides: 10. The CDR3 has 16 amino acids. Written as DNA, the CDR3 is TGTGCCAGCAGCCCCATCGGGGGGGGGAATACCGGGGAGCTGTTTTTT. This sequence encodes CASSPIGGGNTGELFF.